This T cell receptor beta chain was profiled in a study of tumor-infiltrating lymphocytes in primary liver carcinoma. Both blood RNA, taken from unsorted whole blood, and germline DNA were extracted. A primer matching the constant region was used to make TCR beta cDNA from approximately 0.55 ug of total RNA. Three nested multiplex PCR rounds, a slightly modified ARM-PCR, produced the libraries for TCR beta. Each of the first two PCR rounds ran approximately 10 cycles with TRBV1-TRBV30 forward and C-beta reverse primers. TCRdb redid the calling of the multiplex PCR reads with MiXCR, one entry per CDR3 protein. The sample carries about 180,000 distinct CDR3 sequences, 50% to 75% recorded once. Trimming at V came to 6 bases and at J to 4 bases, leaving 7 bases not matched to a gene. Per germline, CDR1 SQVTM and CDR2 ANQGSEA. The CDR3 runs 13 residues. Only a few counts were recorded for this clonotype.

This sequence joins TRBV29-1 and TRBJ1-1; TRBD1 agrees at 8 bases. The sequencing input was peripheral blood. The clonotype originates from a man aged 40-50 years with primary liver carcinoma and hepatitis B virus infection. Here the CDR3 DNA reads TGCAGCGTCGCCCGACAGGGGAGCACTGAAGCTTTCTTT. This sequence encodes CSVARQGSTEAFF.